The 8 T cell receptor beta chains below all came from one sample that was sequenced in a study of blood T cell repertoires in COVID-19. Produced via immunoSEQ multiplex PCR; TCRdb's table is partial and in-frame only. The data contain a few hundred thousand clones, approximately 90% of them seen just once; the ten biggest clones take up roughly 0.78%. Sequenced sample: peripheral blood. The receptors come from a young man with COVID-19, enrolled during active disease.

The rearrangement links TRBV6-5 to TRBJ2-7; a possible D gene is TRBD1 (6 bases). Germline V gene sequence: CDR1 MNHEY, CDR2 SVGAGI. The V end was cut by 0 bases, the J end by 5 bases, with 17 bases between. This CDR3 has 16 residues. The CDR3 DNA reads TGTGCCAGCAGTTACTCGATTTCGCAGGGGACGCACGAGCAGTACTTC. Protein product: CASSYSISQGTHEQYF.

J is TRBJ2-1 and V is TRBV29-1; the match to TRBD2 covers 15 bases. CDR1 and CDR2 (germline): SQVTM, ANQGSEA. The V segment lost 3 bases and the J segment 9 bases; nucleotides outside the gene matches: 15. CDR3 length equals 18 residues. CDR3 residues: CSVDLGARTSGRAGEQFF. In nucleotides, the CDR3 is TGCAGCGTTGATCTTGGTGCCCGGACTAGCGGGAGGGCCGGTGAGCAGTTCTTC.

This clone was recorded a few times. The chain links TRBV30 to TRBJ1-1; TRBD1 is a possible D gene (5 bases). The ends were cut back, 2 bases at V and 3 bases at J, with 10 bases in the middle. Looked up from germline, CDR1 is GTSNPN and CDR2 is SVGIG (reference sequence). The length of the CDR3 is 13 residues. CDR3 loop: CAWSSQGHTEAFF. CDR3 sequence (DNA): TGTGCCTGGAGTAGCCAGGGCCACACTGAAGCTTTCTTT.

The V gene is TRBV6-5, the J gene TRBJ1-1; 8 bases align to TRBD1. CDR1 is MNHEY and CDR2 is SVGAGI in the germline V gene. The V gene end was trimmed by 6 bases and the J gene end by 3 bases; junction bases not matched to a gene: 6. The CDR3 sequence is 14 residues long. CDR3 DNA: TGTGCCAGCAGAGGACAGGGTTTGGACACTGAAGCTTTCTTT. Translating it yields CASRGQGLDTEAFF.

The chain links TRBV7-6 to TRBJ2-7; 7 bases fit TRBD1. Per the germline V gene, CDR1 is SGHVS and CDR2 is FNYEAQ. Germline trimming cut 2 bases from V and 3 bases from J; bases unmatched to any gene: 10. The CDR3 contains 16 residues. The DNA for the CDR3 is TGTGCCAGCAGCTTATGGGACATTGCAGGGGGCTACGAGCAGTACTTC. This codes for CASSLWDIAGGYEQYF.

J is TRBJ2-2 and V is TRBV5-4; D gene uncertain. Germline lookup yields CDR1 SGHNT and CDR2 YYREEE (reference sequence). This CDR3 is built from 12 residues. V was trimmed by 5 bases and J by 5 bases, leaving 7 bases between them. In nucleotides, the CDR3 is TGTGCCAGCAGAATAGAAACCGGGGAGCTGTTTTTT. It codes for CASRIETGELFF.

This clone was detected once. The chain joins TRBV12-3 or TRBV12-4 to TRBJ2-2, with no clear D. The CDR3 length is 13 residues. V was cut by 6 bases and J by 4 bases, with 9 bases left in between. As DNA, the CDR3 is TGTGCCAGCAGCCCTCGGTTCACCGGGGAGCTGTTTTTT. This codes for CASSPRFTGELFF.

This rearrangement joins TRBV5-1 to TRBJ2-1; D remains unclear. Trimming pared 7 bases from V and 5 bases from J, leaving 16 bases between. Germline V gene lookup returns CDR1 SGHRS and CDR2 YFSETQ. The CDR3 spans 14 residues. In DNA, the CDR3 is TGCGCCAGCGGCACGGAGAATCCCGACAATGAGCAGTTCTTC. Translation: CASGTENPDNEQFF.